One T cell receptor (beta chain) is described in this entry. The CDR3 extends over 14 amino acids. Between the trimmed V and J ends, which lost 4 bases and 0 bases, there was a span of 9 bases. Per the germline V gene, CDR1 is SEHNR and CDR2 is FQNEAQ (reference sequence). Assay: immunoSEQ multiplex PCR; the TCRdb copy retains only in-frame clones and omits some. This repertoire shows more than 65,000 clones, around 94% found once; its top ten account for 0.2% to 0.3%. The data were obtained in a study of technical replicates of blood from several donors. Material: T cells isolated from PBMCs. V and J are TRBV7-9 and TRBJ1-2, with D uncertain. The sequence derives from a human donor in good health. The DNA for the CDR3 is TGTGCCAGCAGCTATCTCAGGCCTAACTATGGCTACACCTTC. Its translation: CASSYLRPNYGYTF. Full variable domain (missing parts from reference TRBV7-9 and TRBJ1-2): DTGVSQNPRHKITKRGQNVTFRCDPISEHNRLYWYRQTLGQGPEFLTYFQNEAQLEKSRLLSDRFSAERPKGSFSTLEIQRTEQGDSAMYLCASSYLRPNYGYTFGSGTRLTVV.